This is a list of T cell receptor beta chains from one sample in a study of blood T cell repertoires in COVID-19. Data came from immunoSEQ multiplex PCR; TCRdb stores just in-frame clones and leaves some out. The repertoire holds some 340,000 clones, with approximately 89% as singletons. The specimen sequenced was PBMCs or T cells enriched from blood (not recorded which). The receptors shown here come from a woman in her twenties or thirties who had recovered from COVID-19. Both conserved end residues are part of each CDR3. The D gene is left open where the match is weak. Size is stated for part of the rows, as once, few or many counts, or as a class when the clone is expanded.

d_gene,j_gene,abundance,v_gene,CDR3aa,CDR3nt
TRBD1,TRBJ2-1,NA,TRBV12-3/TRBV12-4,CASSQDRYNEQFF,TGTGCCAGCAGTCAGGACAGGTACAATGAGCAGTTCTTC
NA,TRBJ1-1,NA,TRBV4-1,CASSQASGNGAFF,TGCGCCAGCAGCCAAGCATCCGGGAACGGAGCTTTCTTT
NA,TRBJ1-6,once,TRBV7-9,CASSLAQGINSPLHF,TGTGCCAGCAGCTTGGCTCAGGGCATTAATTCACCCCTCCACTTT
NA,TRBJ1-2,NA,TRBV7-2,CASSLGGTSYGYTF,TGTGCCAGCAGCTTAGGAGGGACATCCTATGGCTACACCTTC
TRBD2,TRBJ2-5,few,TRBV10-3,CAISESSSGQETQYF,TGTGCCATCAGTGAGTCCTCTAGCGGGCAAGAGACCCAGTACTTC
NA,TRBJ2-7,NA,TRBV5-5,CASSFTRALYEQYF,TGTGCCAGCAGCTTCACCAGGGCCCTCTACGAGCAGTACTTC
TRBD1,TRBJ1-2,once,TRBV12-3/TRBV12-4,CASSLPGTVGYTF,TGTGCCAGCAGTTTACCCGGGACAGTTGGCTACACCTTC
TRBD1,TRBJ2-5,once,TRBV18,CASSTEDRDPQETQYF,TGTGCCAGCTCAACTGAGGACAGGGATCCCCAAGAGACCCAGTACTTC
NA,TRBJ2-2,NA,TRBV6-5,CASKGGGSGELFF,TGTGCCAGCAAAGGGGGGGGATCCGGGGAGCTGTTTTTT
NA,TRBJ1-1,once,TRBV5-1,CASSLVTGPGNTEAFF,TGCGCCAGCAGCTTGGTGACAGGACCTGGGAACACTGAAGCTTTCTTT
TRBD2,TRBJ2-3,NA,TRBV2,CASSPGTSVSDTQYF,TGTGCCAGCAGCCCCGGGACTAGCGTATCAGATACGCAGTATTTT
TRBD1,TRBJ1-4,NA,TRBV11-2,CASSSPKGQGWEKLFF,TGTGCCAGCAGTTCCCCTAAGGGACAGGGATGGGAAAAACTGTTTTTT
NA,TRBJ1-5,NA,TRBV12-3/TRBV12-4,CASSLAQNQPQHF,TGTGCCAGCAGTTTAGCCCAGAATCAGCCCCAGCATTTT
NA,TRBJ2-1,NA,TRBV12-5,CASGLDVVSGGTGSEQFF,TGTGCTAGTGGTTTGGATGTCGTCTCGGGGGGCACGGGGAGTGAGCAGTTCTTC
TRBD1,TRBJ2-7,NA,TRBV2,CASHDRANLYEQYF,TGTGCCAGCCATGACAGGGCTAACCTCTACGAGCAGTACTTC
TRBD1,TRBJ2-5,NA,TRBV6-2/TRBV6-3,CASSSPGQGQETQYF,TGTGCCAGCAGCAGCCCGGGACAGGGACAAGAGACCCAGTACTTC
NA,TRBJ1-3,NA,TRBV19,CASSIRQGYTIYF,TGTGCCAGTAGTATAAGGCAGGGGTACACCATATATTTT
NA,TRBJ1-1,once,TRBV11-1,CASSLVDGKNTEAFF,TGTGCCAGCAGCTTAGTTGACGGGAAGAACACTGAAGCTTTCTTT
NA,TRBJ1-1,few,TRBV6-2/TRBV6-3,CASSYSGQGRTEAFF,TGTGCCAGCAGTTACTCTGGGCAGGGAAGGACTGAAGCTTTCTTT
NA,TRBJ1-1,NA,TRBV27,CASSLTPGANTEAFF,TGTGCCAGCAGTTTAACCCCAGGGGCGAACACTGAAGCTTTCTTT
TRBD1,TRBJ2-7,NA,TRBV5-4,CASSFLDRPMDEQYF,TGTGCCAGCAGCTTTTTGGACAGGCCAATGGACGAGCAGTACTTC
NA,TRBJ1-2,NA,TRBV5-4,CASSLSPGDGYTF,TGTGCCAGCAGCTTATCGCCGGGGGATGGCTACACCTTC
TRBD2,TRBJ2-1,NA,TRBV14,CASSQDLASGGYNEQFF,TGTGCCAGCAGCCAAGATCTGGCTAGCGGGGGTTACAATGAGCAGTTCTTC
TRBD1,TRBJ1-6,few,TRBV5-1,CASSYATGVNNSPLHF,TGCGCCAGCAGCTATGCGACAGGGGTCAATAATTCACCCCTCCACTTT
NA,TRBJ1-1,NA,TRBV5-1,CASSVNRASEAFF,TGCGCCAGCAGCGTAAACAGGGCGTCTGAAGCTTTCTTT
NA,TRBJ1-3,NA,TRBV9,CASSEYSSSGNTIYF,TGTGCCAGCAGCGAATACAGCTCCTCTGGAAACACCATATATTTT
NA,TRBJ1-1,NA,TRBV4-3,CASSRNRAMNTEAFF,TGCGCCAGCAGCCGCAACAGGGCTATGAACACTGAAGCTTTCTTT
NA,TRBJ1-2,NA,TRBV30,CAWSETDISGYTF,TGTGCCTGGAGTGAGACGGACATCTCCGGCTACACCTTC
TRBD2,TRBJ2-3,NA,TRBV19,CASSMGRGRTDTQYF,TGTGCCAGTAGTATGGGGAGGGGCCGGACAGATACGCAGTATTTT
NA,TRBJ2-4,NA,TRBV28,CASSLAGSKNIQYF,TGTGCCAGCAGTTTAGCAGGGTCCAAAAACATTCAGTACTTC
TRBD1,TRBJ1-6,NA,TRBV18,CASSPGQGEPLHF,TGTGCCAGCTCACCGGGACAGGGAGAACCCCTCCACTTT
TRBD1,TRBJ1-2,NA,TRBV28,CASSHEGAANYGYTF,TGTGCCAGCAGTCACGAGGGGGCTGCTAACTATGGCTACACCTTC
NA,TRBJ2-2,NA,TRBV6-5,CATMGFTGLTGELFF,TGTGCCACCATGGGTTTCACAGGGTTGACCGGGGAGCTGTTTTTT
NA,TRBJ2-1,NA,TRBV19,CASSIDRPHNEQFF,TGTGCCAGTAGTATAGACAGGCCGCACAATGAGCAGTTCTTC